A single T cell receptor (beta chain) is shown here with its context. The repertoire was sequenced with immunoSEQ multiplex PCR; TCRdb's copy has only in-frame clones and lacks some. The table records 55,000 to 70,000 clones, 70% to 90% of them present only once. Two negative PCRs, clearance, or symptom resolution were required of recovered Cohort 3 donors. This specimen belongs to a study of blood T cell repertoires in COVID-19. Looked up from germline, CDR1 is SGHVS and CDR2 is FQNEAQ. CDR3 length equals 12 residues. Trimming removed 10 bases from V and 6 bases from J; junction bases left unmatched: 7.

The receptor was derived from a woman aged 40 to 55 who had recovered from COVID-19. The chain recombines TRBV7-8 with TRBJ2-3; TRBD1 agrees at 7 bases. The source material was PBMCs or T cells enriched from blood (not recorded which). The CDR3 protein is CATADRPDTQYF. The CDR3 nucleotides read TGTGCCACCGCGGACAGGCCGGATACGCAGTATTTT.